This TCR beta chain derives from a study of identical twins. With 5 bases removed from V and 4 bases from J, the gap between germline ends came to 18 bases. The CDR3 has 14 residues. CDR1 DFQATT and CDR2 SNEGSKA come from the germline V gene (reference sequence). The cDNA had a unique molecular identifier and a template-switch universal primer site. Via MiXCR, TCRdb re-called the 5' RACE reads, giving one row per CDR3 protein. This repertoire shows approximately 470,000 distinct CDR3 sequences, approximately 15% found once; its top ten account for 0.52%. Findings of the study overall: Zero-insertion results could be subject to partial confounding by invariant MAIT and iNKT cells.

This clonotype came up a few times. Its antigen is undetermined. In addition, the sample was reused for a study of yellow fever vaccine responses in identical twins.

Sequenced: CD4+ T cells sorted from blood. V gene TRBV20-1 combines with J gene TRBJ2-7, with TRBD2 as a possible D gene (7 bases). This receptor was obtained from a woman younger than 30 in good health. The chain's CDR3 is CSAPRGGSHYEQYF. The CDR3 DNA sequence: TGCAGTGCTCCCAGGGGCGGGAGCCATTACGAGCAGTACTTC.